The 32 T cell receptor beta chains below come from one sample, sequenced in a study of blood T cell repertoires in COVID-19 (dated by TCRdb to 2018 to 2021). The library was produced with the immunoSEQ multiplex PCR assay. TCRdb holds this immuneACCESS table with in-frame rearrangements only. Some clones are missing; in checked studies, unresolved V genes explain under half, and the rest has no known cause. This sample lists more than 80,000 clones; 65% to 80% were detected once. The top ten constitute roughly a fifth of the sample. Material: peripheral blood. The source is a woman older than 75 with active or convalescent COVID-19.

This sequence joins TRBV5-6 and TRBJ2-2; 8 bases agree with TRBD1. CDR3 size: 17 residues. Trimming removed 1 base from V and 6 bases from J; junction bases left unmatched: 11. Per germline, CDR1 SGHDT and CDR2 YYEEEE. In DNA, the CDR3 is TGTGCCAGCAGCTTGATTTGGACAGGGAGGACGTCCGGGGAGCTGTTTTTT. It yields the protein CASSLIWTGRTSGELFF. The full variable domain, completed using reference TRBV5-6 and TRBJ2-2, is DAGVTQSPTHLIKTRGQQVTLRCSPKSGHDTVSWYQQALGQGPQFIFQYYEEEERQRGNFPDRFSGHQFPNYSSELNVNALLLGDSALYLCASSLIWTGRTSGELFFGEGSRLTVL.

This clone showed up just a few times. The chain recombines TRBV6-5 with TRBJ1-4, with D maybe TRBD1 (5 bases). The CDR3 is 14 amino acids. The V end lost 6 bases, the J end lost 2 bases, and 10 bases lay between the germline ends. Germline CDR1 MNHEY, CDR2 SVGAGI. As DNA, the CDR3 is TGTGCCAGCAGGCGGGGGTGGACTAATGAAAAACTGTTTTTT. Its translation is CASRRGWTNEKLFF.

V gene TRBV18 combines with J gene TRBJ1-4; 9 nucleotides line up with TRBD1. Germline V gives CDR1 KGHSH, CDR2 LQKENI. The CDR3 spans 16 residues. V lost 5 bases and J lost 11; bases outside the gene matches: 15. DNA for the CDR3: TGTGCCAGCTCAGAAACCGGGACAGGGCTCCAGGGGAAACTGTTTTTT. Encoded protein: CASSETGTGLQGKLFF.

The CDR3 DNA sequence: TGTGCCAGCAGCTTGGCGGGACTAGGGTACGAGCAGTACTTC. Translating it yields CASSLAGLGYEQYF. V gene TRBV5-6 combines with J gene TRBJ2-7, with 8 bases lining up with TRBD2. V was pared by 0 bases and J by 4 bases, with 3 bases of the junction left unmatched. Germline V gene data show CDR1 as SGHDT and CDR2 as YYEEEE. This CDR3 region has 14 residues. Looking up the rest from reference TRBV5-6 and TRBJ2-7 gives the full variable domain: DAGVTQSPTHLIKTRGQQVTLRCSPKSGHDTVSWYQQALGQGPQFIFQYYEEEERQRGNFPDRFSGHQFPNYSSELNVNALLLGDSALYLCASSLAGLGYEQYFGPGTRLTVT.

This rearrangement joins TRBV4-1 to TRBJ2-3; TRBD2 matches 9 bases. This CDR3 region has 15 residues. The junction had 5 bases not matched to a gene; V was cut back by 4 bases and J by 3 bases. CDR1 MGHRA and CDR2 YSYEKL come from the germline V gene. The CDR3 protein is CASSPLAGMTDTQYF. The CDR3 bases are TGCGCCAGCAGCCCGCTAGCGGGGATGACAGATACGCAGTATTTT.

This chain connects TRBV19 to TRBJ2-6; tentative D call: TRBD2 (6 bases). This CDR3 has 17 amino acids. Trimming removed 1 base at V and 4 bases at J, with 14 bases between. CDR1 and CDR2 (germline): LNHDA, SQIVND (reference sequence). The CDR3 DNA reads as TGTGCCAGTAGTATAGCAAGCGGGCTCGAGGGGGCCAACGTCCTGACTTTC. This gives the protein CASSIASGLEGANVLTF.

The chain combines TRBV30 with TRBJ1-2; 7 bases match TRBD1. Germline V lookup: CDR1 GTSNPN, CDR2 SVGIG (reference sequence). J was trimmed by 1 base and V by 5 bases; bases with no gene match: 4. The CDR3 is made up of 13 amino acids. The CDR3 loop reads CAWGGQNNYGYTF. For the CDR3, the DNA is TGTGCCTGGGGGGGACAGAATAACTATGGCTACACCTTC.

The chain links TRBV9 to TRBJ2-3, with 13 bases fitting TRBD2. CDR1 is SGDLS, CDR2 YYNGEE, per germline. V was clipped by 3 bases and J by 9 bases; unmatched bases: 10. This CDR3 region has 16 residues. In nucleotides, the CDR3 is TGTGCCAGCAGCGCCCCCGGGACTAGCGGGGCCGGGACGCAGTATTTT. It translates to CASSAPGTSGAGTQYF.

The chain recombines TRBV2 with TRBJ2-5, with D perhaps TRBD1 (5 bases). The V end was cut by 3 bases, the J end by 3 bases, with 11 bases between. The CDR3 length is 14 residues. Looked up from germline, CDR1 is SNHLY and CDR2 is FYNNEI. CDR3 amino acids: CASSDDSDKETQYF. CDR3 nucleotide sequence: TGTGCCAGCAGTGATGACAGCGACAAAGAGACCCAGTACTTC. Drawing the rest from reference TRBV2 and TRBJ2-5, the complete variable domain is EPEVTQTPSHQVTQMGQEVILRCVPISNHLYFYWYRQILGQKVEFLVSFYNNEISEKSEIFDDQFSVERPDGSNFTLKIRSTKLEDSAMYFCASSDDSDKETQYFGPGTRLLVL.

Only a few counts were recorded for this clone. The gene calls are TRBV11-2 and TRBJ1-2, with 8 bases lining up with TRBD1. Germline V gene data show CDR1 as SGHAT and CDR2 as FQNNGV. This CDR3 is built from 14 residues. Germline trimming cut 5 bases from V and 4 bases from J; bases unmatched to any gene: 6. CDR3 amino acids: CASSPGTGAYGYTF. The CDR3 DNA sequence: TGTGCCAGCAGCCCGGGGACAGGAGCCTATGGCTACACCTTC.

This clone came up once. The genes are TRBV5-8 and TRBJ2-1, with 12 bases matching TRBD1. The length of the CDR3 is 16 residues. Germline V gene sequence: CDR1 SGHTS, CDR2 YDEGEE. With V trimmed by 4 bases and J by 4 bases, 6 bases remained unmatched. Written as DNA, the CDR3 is TGTGCCAGCAGCACGGGACAGGGGGCCTCATACAATGAGCAGTTCTTC. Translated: CASSTGQGASYNEQFF.

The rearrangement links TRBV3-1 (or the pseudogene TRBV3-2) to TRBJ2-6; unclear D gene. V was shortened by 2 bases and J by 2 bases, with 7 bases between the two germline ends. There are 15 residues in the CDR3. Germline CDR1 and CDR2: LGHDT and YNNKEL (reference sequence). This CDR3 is CASSQPITGANVLTF. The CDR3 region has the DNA TGTGCCAGCAGCCAACCAATCACTGGGGCCAACGTCCTGACTTTC.

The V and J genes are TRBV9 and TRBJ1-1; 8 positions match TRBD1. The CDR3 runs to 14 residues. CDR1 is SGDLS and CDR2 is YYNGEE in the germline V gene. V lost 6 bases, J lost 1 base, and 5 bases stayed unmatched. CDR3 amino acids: CASNVGQENTEAFF. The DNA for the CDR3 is TGTGCCAGCAACGTGGGACAGGAGAACACTGAAGCTTTCTTT. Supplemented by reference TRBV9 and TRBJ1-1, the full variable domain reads DSGVTQTPKHLITATGQRVTLRCSPRSGDLSVYWYQQSLDQGLQFLIQYYNGEERAKGNILERFSAQQFPDLHSELNLSSLELGDSALYFCASNVGQENTEAFFGQGTRLTVV.

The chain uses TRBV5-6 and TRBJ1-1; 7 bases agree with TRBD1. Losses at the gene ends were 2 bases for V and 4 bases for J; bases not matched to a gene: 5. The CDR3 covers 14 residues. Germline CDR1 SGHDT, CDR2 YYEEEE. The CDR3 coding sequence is TGTGCCAGCAGCTTAGGACAGGTGTCCACTGAAGCTTTCTTT. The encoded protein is CASSLGQVSTEAFF.

CDR3 residues: CASSTPRRNTEAFF. CDR3 nucleotides: TGTGCCAGCAGTACCCCACGGAGGAACACTGAAGCTTTCTTT. The chain couples TRBV6-5 to TRBJ1-1; D call uncertain. In germline, CDR1 is MNHEY, CDR2 SVGAGI. CDR3 length: 14 amino acids. V lost 5 bases and J lost 1, with 11 bases in between.

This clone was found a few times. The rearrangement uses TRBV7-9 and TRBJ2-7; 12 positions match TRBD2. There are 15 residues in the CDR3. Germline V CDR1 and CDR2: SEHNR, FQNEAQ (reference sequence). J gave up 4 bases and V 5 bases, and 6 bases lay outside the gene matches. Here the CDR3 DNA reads TGTGCCAGCAGCCCCACGGGGACTAGCGGGTACGAGCAGTACTTC. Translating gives CASSPTGTSGYEQYF.

CDR3 bases: TGTGCCAGCAGAACCGGGGGGCCGGTAGATACGCAGTATTTT. Translating it yields CASRTGGPVDTQYF. The chain uses TRBV5-4 and TRBJ2-3, with D possibly matching TRBD2 (7 bases). Per the germline V gene, CDR1 is SGHNT and CDR2 is YYREEE (reference sequence). This CDR3 comprises 14 residues. Trimming took off 5 bases at V and 5 bases at J, with 15 bases between the two ends.

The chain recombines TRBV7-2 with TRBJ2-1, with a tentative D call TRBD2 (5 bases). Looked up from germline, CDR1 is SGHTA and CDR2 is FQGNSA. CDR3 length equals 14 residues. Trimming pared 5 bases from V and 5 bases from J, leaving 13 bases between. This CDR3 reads CASSIWTGNNEQFF. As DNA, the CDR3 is TGTGCCAGCAGCATATGGACGGGAAACAATGAGCAGTTCTTC.

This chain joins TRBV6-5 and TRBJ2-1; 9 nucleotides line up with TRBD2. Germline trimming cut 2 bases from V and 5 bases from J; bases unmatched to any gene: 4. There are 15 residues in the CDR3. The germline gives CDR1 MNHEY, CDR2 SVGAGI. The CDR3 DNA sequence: TGTGCCAGCAGTTACGGGCGGGGGGGGCACAATGAGCAGTTCTTC. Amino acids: CASSYGRGGHNEQFF.

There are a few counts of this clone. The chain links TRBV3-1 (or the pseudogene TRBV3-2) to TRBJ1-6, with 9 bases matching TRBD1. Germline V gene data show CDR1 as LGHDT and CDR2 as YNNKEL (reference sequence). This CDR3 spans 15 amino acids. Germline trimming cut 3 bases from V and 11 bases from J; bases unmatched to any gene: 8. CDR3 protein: CASSQPTGGSAPLHF. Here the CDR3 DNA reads TGTGCCAGCAGCCAGCCTACAGGGGGCTCGGCACCCCTCCACTTT.

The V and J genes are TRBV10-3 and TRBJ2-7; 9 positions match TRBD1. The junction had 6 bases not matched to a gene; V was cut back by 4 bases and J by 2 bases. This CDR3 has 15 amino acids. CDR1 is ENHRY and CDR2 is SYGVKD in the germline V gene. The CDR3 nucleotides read TGTGCCATCAGTGCGGGACAGGGTATCACCTACGAGCAGTACTTC. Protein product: CAISAGQGITYEQYF.

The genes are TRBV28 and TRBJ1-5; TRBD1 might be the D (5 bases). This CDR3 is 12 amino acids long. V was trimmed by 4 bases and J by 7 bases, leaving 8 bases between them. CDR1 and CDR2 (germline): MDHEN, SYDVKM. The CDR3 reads CASSSGGQPQHF. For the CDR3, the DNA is TGTGCCAGCAGTTCCGGGGGGCAGCCCCAGCATTTT.

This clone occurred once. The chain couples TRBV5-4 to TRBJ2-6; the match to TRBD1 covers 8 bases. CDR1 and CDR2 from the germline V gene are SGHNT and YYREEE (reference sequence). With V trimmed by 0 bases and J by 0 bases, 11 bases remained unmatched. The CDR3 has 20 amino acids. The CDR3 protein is CASSLGPPGGFSSGANVLTF. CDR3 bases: TGTGCCAGCAGCTTGGGTCCCCCAGGGGGCTTCTCCTCTGGGGCCAACGTCCTGACTTTC.

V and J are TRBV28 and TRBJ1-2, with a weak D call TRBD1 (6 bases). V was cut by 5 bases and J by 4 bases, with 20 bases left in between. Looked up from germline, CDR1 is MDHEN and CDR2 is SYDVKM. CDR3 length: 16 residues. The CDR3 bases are TGTGCCAGCAGTCCCCCCGTGGGCGTAGGGGGCTATGGCTACACCTTC. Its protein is CASSPPVGVGGYGYTF.

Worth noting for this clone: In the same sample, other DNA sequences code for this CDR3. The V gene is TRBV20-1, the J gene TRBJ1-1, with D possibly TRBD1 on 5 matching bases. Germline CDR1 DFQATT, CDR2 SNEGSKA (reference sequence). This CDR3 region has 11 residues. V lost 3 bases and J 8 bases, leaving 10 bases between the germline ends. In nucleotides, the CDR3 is TGCAGTGCTAGCCAGGGAATGGAAGCTTTCTTT. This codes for CSASQGMEAFF.

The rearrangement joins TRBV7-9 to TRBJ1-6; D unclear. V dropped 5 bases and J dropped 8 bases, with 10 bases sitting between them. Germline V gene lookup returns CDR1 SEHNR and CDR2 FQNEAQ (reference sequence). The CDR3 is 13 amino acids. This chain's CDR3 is CASSQIRDSPLHF. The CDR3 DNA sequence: TGTGCCAGCAGCCAGATACGGGATTCACCCCTCCACTTT.

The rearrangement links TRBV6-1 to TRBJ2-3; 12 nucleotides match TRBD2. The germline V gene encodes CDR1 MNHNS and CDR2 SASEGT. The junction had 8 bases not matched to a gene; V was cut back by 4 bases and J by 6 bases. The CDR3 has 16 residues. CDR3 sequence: CASSALAGGSKDTQYF. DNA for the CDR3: TGTGCCAGCAGTGCACTAGCGGGGGGATCGAAGGATACGCAGTATTTT.

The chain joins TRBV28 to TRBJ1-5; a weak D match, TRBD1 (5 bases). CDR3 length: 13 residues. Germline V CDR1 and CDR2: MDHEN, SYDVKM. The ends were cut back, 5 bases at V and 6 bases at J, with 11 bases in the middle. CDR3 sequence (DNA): TGTGCCAGCAGTCCAGGGCCTCTTCAGCCCCAGCATTTT. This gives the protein CASSPGPLQPQHF.

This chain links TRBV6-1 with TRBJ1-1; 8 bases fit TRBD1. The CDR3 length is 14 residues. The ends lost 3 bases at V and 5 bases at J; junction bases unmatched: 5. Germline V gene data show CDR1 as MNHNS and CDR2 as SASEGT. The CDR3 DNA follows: TGTGCCAGCAGTGAGACAGGGGTGTTGACTGAAGCTTTCTTT. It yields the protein CASSETGVLTEAFF.

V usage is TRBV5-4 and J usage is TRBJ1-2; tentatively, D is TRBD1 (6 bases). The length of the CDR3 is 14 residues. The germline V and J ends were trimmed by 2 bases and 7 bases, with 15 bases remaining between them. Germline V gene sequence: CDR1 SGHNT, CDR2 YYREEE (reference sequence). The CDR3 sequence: CASSLGAGESGYTF. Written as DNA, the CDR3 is TGTGCCAGCAGCTTAGGGGCAGGGGAAAGTGGCTACACCTTC.

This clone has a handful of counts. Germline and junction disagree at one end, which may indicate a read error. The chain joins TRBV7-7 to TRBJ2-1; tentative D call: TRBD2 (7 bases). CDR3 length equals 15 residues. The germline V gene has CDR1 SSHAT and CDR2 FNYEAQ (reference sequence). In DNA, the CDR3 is TGTGCTAGCAGCTTCGGCGGGGGCTACGACAATGAGCAGTTCTTC. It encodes CASSFGGGYDNEQFF.

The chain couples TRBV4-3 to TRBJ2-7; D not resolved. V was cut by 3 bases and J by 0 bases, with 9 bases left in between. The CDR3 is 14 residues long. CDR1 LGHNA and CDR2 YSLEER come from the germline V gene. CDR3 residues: CASSHDTSSYEQYF. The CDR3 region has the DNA TGCGCCAGCAGCCACGACACAAGCTCCTACGAGCAGTACTTC.